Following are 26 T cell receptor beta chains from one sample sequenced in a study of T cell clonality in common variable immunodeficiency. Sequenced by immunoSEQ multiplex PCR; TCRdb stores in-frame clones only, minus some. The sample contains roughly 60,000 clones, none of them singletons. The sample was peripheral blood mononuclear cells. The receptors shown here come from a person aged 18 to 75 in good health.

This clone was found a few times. CDR3 DNA (partial): TGTGCCAGCAGTTACCTAGCGGGAGGGATCTACGAC. Its protein is CASSYLAGGIYD. The full-length CDR3 reads as CASSYLAGGIYDYTF. This chain uses TRBV6-2 or TRBV6-3 with TRBJ1-2; no clear D. From the germline J gene comes the end of the CDR3, since the read stops 3 residues before it. The germline V gene encodes CDR1 MNHEY and CDR2 SVGEGT. CDR3 length equals 15 residues.

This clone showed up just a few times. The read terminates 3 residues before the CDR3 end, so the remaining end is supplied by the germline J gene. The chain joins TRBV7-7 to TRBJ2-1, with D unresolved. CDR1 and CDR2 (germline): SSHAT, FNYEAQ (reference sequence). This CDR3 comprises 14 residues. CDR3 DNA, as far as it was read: TGTGCTGGCAGCTTAGGCGTCGCTCACAATGAG. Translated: CAGSLGVAHNE. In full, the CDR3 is CAGSLGVAHNEQFF.

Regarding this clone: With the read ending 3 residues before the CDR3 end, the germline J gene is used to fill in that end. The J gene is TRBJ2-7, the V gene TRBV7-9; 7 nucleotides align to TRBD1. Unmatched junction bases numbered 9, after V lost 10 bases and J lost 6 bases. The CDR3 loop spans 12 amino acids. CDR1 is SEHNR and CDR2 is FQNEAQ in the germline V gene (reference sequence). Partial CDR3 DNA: TGTGCCAAAGACAGGGATTATCTCGAG. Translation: CAKDRDYLE. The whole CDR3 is CAKDRDYLEQYF.

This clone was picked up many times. The CDR3 sequence is CASSFYNNEQFF. CDR3 DNA, as far as it was read: TGTGCCAGCAGTTTTTATAACAATGAG. The V gene is TRBV12-3 or TRBV12-4, the J gene TRBJ2-1; D is unresolved. The read terminates 3 residues before the CDR3 end, so the remaining end is supplied by the germline J gene. The V gene lost 3 bases and the J gene lost 5 bases, with 5 bases spanning the gap. The CDR3 extends over 12 amino acids.

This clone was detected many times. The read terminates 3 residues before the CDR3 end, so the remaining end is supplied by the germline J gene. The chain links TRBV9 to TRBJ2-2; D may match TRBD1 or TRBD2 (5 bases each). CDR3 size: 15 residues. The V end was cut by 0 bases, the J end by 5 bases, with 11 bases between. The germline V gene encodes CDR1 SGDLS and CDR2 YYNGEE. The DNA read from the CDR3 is TGTGCCAGCAGCGTAGGAGGGAAGGGGACCGGGGAG. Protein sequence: CASSVGGKGTGE. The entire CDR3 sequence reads CASSVGGKGTGELFF.

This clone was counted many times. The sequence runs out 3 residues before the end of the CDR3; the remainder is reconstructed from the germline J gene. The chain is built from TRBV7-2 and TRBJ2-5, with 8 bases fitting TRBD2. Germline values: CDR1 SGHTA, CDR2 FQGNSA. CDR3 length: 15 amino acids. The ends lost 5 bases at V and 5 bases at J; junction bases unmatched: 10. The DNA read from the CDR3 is TGTGCCAGCAGCACCACAGCGGGAGTGGGGGAGACC. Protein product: CASSTTAGVGET. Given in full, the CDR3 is CASSTTAGVGETQYF. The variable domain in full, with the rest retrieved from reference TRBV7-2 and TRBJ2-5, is GAGVSQSPSNKVTEKGKDVELRCDPISGHTALYWYRQSLGQGLEFLIYFQGNSAPDKSGLPSDRFSAERTGGSVSTLTIQRTQQEDSAVYLCASSTTAGVGETQYFGPGTRLLVL.

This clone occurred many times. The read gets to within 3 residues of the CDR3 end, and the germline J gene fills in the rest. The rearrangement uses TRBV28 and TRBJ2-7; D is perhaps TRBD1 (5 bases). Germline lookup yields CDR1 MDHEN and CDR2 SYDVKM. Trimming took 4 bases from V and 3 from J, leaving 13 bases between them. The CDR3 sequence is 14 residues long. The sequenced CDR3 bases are TGTGCCAGCAGTTCCGGACAAGCCCACTACGAG. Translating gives CASSSGQAHYE. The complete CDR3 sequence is CASSSGQAHYEQYF. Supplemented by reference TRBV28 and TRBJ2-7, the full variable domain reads DVKVTQSSRYLVKRTGEKVFLECVQDMDHENMFWYRQDPGLGLRLIYFSYDVKMKEKGDIPEGYSVSREKKERFSLILESASTNQTSMYLCASSSGQAHYEQYFGPGTRLTVT.

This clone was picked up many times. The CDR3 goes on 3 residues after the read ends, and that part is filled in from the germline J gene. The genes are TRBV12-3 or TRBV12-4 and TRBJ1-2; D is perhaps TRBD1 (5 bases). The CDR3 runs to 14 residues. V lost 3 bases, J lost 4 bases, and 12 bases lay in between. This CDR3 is CASSFGGFGYGYTF. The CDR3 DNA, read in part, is TGTGCCAGCAGTTTCGGGGGGTTTGGCTATGGC.

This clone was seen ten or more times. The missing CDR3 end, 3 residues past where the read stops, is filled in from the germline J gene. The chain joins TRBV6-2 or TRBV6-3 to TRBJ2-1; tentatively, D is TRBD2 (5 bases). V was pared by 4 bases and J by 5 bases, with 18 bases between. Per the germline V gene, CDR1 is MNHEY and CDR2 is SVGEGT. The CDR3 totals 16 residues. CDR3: CASSWRTGSGNNEQFF. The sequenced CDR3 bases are TGTGCCAGCAGTTGGAGGACTGGATCTGGGAACAATGAG.

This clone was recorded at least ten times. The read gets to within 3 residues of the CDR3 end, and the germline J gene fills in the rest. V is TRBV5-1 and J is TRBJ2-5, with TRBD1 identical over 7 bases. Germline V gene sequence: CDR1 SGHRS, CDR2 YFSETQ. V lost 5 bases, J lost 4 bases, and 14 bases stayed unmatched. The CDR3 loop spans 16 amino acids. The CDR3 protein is CASRSVNTGVGETQYF. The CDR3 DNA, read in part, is TGCGCCAGCAGATCGGTAAATACAGGGGTTGGAGAGACC.

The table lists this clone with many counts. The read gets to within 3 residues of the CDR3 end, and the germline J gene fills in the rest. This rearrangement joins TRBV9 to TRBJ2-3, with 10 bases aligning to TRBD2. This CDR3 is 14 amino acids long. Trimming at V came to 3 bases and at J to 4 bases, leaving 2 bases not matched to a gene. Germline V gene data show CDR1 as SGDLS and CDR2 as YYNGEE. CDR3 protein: CASSASGSPDTQYF. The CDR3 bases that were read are TGTGCCAGCAGCGCTAGCGGGAGTCCAGATACG.

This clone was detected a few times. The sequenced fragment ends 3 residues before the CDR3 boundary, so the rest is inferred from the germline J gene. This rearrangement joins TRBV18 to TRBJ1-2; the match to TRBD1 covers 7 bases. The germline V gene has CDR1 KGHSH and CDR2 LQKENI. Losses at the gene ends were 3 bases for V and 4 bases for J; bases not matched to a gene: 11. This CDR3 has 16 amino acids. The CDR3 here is CASSPDRKGAFYGYTF. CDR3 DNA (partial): TGTGCCAGCTCACCCGACAGGAAGGGGGCTTTCTATGGC.

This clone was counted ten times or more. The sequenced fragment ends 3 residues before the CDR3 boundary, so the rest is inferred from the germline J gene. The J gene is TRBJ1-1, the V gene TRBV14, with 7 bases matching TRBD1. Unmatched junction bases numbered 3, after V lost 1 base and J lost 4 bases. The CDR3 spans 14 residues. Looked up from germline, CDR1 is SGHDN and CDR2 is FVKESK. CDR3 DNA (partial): TGTGCCAGCAGCCAAGGGACAGGCCGCACTGAA. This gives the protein CASSQGTGRTE. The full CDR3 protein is CASSQGTGRTEAFF.

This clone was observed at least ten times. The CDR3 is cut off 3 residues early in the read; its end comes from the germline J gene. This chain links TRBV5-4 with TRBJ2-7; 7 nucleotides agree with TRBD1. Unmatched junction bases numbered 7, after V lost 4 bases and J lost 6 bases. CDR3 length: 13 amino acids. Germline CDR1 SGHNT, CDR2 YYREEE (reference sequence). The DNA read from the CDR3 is TGTGCCAGCAGCACAGGACAGGCTCGCGAG. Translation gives CASSTGQARE. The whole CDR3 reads CASSTGQAREQYF.

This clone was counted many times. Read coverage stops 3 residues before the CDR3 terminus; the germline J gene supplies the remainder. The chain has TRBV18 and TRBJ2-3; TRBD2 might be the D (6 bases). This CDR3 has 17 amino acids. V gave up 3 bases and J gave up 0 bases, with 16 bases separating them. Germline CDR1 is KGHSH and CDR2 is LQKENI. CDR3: CASSPGLLAPSTDTQYF. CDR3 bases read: TGTGCCAGCTCACCTGGCCTCCTAGCGCCTAGCACAGATACG.

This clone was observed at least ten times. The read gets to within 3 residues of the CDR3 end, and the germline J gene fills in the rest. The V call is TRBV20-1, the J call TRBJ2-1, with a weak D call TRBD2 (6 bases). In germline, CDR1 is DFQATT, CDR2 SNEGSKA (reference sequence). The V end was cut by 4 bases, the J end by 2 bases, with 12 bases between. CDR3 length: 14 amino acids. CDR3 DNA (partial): TGCAGTGCTACAGCGGGCCCAACCTACAATGAG. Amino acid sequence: CSATAGPTYNE. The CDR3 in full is CSATAGPTYNEQFF.

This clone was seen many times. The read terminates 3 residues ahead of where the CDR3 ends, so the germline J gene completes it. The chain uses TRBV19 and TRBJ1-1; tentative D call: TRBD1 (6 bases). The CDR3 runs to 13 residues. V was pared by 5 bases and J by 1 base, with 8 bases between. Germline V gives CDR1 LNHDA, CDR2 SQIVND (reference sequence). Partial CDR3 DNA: TGTGCCAGTAGTTTACAGGGGAACACTGAA. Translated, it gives CASSLQGNTE. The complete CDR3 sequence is CASSLQGNTEAFF.

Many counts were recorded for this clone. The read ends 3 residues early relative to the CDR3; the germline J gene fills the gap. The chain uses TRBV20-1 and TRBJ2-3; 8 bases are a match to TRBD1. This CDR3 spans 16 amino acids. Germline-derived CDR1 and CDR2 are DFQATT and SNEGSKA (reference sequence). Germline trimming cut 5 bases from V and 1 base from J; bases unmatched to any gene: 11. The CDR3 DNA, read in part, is TGCAGTGCTCCCCCCTCCGGCAGGGGGCGCACAGATACG. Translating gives CSAPPSGRGRTDT. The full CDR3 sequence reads CSAPPSGRGRTDTQYF.

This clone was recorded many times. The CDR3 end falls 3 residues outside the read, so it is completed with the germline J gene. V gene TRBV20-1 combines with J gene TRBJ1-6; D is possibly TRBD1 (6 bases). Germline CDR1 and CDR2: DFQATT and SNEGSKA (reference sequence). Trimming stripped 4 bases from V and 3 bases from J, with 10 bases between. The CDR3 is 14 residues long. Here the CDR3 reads CSATRQVYNSPLHF. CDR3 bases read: TGCAGTGCTACAAGACAGGTCTATAATTCACCC.

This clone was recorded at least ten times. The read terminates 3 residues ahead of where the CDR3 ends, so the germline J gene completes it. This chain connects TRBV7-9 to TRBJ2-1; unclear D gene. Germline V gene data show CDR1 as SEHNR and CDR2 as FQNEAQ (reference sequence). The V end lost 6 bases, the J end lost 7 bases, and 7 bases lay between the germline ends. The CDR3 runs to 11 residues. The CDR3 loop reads CASRSNNEQFF. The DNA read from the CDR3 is TGTGCCAGCAGATCTAATAATGAG.

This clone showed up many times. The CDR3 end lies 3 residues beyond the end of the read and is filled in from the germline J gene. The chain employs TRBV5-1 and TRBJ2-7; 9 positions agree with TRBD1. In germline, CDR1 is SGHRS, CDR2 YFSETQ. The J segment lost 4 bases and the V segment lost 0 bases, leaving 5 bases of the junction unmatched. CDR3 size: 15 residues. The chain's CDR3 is CASSLDRGRWYEQYF. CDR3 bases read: TGCGCCAGCAGCTTGGACAGGGGGCGGTGGTACGAG. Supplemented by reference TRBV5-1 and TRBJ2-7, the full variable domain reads KAGVTQTPRYLIKTRGQQVTLSCSPISGHRSVSWYQQTPGQGLQFLFEYFSETQRNKGNFPGRFSGRQFSNSRSEMNVSTLELGDSALYLCASSLDRGRWYEQYFGPGTRLTVT.

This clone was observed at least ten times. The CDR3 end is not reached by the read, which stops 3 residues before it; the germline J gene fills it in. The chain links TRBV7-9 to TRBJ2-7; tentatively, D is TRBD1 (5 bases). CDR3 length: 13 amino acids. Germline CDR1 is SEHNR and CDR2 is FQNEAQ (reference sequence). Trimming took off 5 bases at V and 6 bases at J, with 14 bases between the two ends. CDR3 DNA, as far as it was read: TGTGCCAGCAGCAAGACAGCGTCCCTCGAG. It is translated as CASSKTASLE. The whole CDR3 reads CASSKTASLEQYF.

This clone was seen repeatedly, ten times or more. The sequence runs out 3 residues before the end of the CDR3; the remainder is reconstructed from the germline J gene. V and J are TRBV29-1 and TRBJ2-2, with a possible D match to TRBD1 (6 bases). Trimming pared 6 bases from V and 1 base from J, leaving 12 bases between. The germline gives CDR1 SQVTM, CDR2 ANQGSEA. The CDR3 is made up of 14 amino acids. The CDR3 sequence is CSVQTGQNTGELFF. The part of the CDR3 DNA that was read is TGCAGCGTGCAAACAGGGCAGAACACCGGGGAG.

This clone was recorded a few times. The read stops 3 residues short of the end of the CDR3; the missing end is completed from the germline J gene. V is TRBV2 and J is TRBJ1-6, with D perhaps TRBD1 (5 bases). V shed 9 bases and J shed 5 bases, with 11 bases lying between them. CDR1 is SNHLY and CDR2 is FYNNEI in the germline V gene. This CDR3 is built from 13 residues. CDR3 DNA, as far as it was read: TGTGCCAGTACAGGTTCCGATAATTCACCC. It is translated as CASTGSDNSP. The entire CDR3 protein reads CASTGSDNSPLHF.

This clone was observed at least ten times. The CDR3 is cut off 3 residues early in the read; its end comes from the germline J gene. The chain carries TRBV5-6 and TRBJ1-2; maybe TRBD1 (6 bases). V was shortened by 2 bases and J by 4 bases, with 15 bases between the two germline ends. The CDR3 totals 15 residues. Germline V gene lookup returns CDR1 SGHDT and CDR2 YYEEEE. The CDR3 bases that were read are TGTGCCAGCAGCTTCCGGACAGTCTCTATCTATGGC. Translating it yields CASSFRTVSIYG. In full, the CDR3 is CASSFRTVSIYGYTF.

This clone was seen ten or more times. The CDR3 bases that were read are TGCAGTGCTAGAGCCCCCAGAACTAGCGGGGGGAACTACGAG. Its protein product is CSARAPRTSGGNYE. In full, the CDR3 is CSARAPRTSGGNYEQYF. The V gene is TRBV20-1, the J gene TRBJ2-7; 12 nucleotides align to TRBD2. Coverage ceases 3 residues before the CDR3 finishes, and the germline J gene fills in the end. Per the germline V gene, CDR1 is DFQATT and CDR2 is SNEGSKA (reference sequence). J lost 3 bases, V lost 1 base, and 10 bases had no gene match. CDR3 length: 17 residues.